These 12 T cell receptor beta chains came from one sample sequenced in a study of blood T cell repertoires in COVID-19. Sequencing used immunoSEQ multiplex PCR; TCRdb keeps in-frame clones, though not all of them. The table lists over 450,000 clones, around 90% of them singletons. The specimen was peripheral blood. These receptors came from a woman aged 45 to 65 with COVID-19, enrolled during active disease.

The chain uses TRBV5-1 and TRBJ2-1; TRBD2 matches 12 bases. Germline V gene data show CDR1 as SGHRS and CDR2 as YFSETQ. The CDR3 runs to 15 residues. V lost 2 bases to trimming and J lost 10 bases; unmatched junction nucleotides: 7. CDR3 sequence (DNA): TGCGCCAGCAGCTTTCAGACTAGCGGGGGAGGCGAGCAGTTCTTC. Translated: CASSFQTSGGGEQFF. The variable domain in full, with the rest retrieved from reference TRBV5-1 and TRBJ2-1, is KAGVTQTPRYLIKTRGQQVTLSCSPISGHRSVSWYQQTPGQGLQFLFEYFSETQRNKGNFPGRFSGRQFSNSRSEMNVSTLELGDSALYLCASSFQTSGGGEQFFGPGTRLTVL.

CDR3 sequence: CASSEVSGGLPPVQFF. The CDR3 DNA is TGTGCCAGCAGTGAAGTAAGCGGGGGGCTACCCCCAGTTCAGTTCTTC. The chain has TRBV2 and TRBJ2-1; TRBD2 agrees at 9 bases. V shed 1 base, J shed 13 bases, and the junction held 14 bases outside the gene matches. Germline CDR1 reads SNHLY; CDR2 reads FYNNEI. The CDR3 is 16 residues long.

Concerning this clone: This sample also contains other DNA sequences that code for the same CDR3. This rearrangement joins TRBV5-1 to TRBJ1-1; 7 bases agree with TRBD1. Germline V lookup: CDR1 SGHRS, CDR2 YFSETQ. This CDR3 region has 15 residues. The ends lost 1 base at V and 2 bases at J; junction bases unmatched: 5. The CDR3 here is CASSLTGTANTEAFF. The CDR3 bases are TGCGCCAGCAGCTTGACCGGGACAGCCAACACTGAAGCTTTCTTT.

The rearrangement joins TRBV6-5 to TRBJ2-5; a possible D gene is TRBD1 (6 bases). V was clipped by 5 bases and J by 4 bases, with 11 bases between them. This CDR3 has 13 amino acids. Germline V lookup: CDR1 MNHEY, CDR2 SVGAGI. The CDR3 here is CASSRTAPETQYF. The CDR3 DNA is TGTGCCAGCAGTCGGACAGCTCCAGAGACCCAGTACTTC.

The chain uses TRBV11-2 and TRBJ1-1, with D unresolved. Germline V gene lookup returns CDR1 SGHAT and CDR2 FQNNGV. This CDR3 region has 13 residues. Trimming cost V 4 bases and J 5 bases, with 11 bases left between them. DNA for the CDR3: TGTGCCAGCAGCTCGTTCGGCGGGACTGAAGCTTTCTTT. Residues: CASSSFGGTEAFF.

The J gene is TRBJ2-5, the V gene TRBV5-1, with D perhaps TRBD2 (6 bases). Per germline, CDR1 SGHRS and CDR2 YFSETQ. The V gene lost 0 bases and the J gene lost 5 bases, with 14 bases spanning the gap. This CDR3 is built from 15 residues. CDR3: CASSLVASAIETQYF. The CDR3 DNA reads TGCGCCAGCAGCTTGGTGGCTAGCGCTATCGAGACCCAGTACTTC.

The chain recombines TRBV11-3 with TRBJ1-1; D is perhaps TRBD1 (5 bases). This CDR3 has 14 amino acids. Germline V gene sequence: CDR1 SGHNT, CDR2 YENEEA. The V and J ends lost 3 bases and 5 bases respectively, with 13 bases between them. Here the CDR3 reads CASSFGGEGTEAFF. CDR3 coding DNA: TGTGCCAGCAGCTTTGGGGGGGAGGGAACTGAAGCTTTCTTT.

The chain is built from TRBV7-9 and TRBJ1-1; D possibly corresponds to TRBD1 (5 bases). With 4 bases removed from V and 5 bases from J, the gap between germline ends came to 11 bases. Looked up from germline, CDR1 is SEHNR and CDR2 is FQNEAQ (reference sequence). The CDR3 covers 13 residues. The CDR3 DNA reads as TGTGCCAGCAGCTCACCCAGGGATACTGAAGCTTTCTTT. Residues: CASSSPRDTEAFF.

This chain joins TRBV7-9 and TRBJ1-1, with D unclear. Trimming took 8 bases from V and 1 from J, leaving 20 bases between them. The CDR3 loop spans 16 amino acids. Germline loops: CDR1 SEHNR, CDR2 FQNEAQ (reference sequence). CDR3 loop: CASDPAPGPSNTEAFF. The CDR3, as DNA: TGTGCCAGCGACCCGGCCCCAGGCCCCTCGAACACTGAAGCTTTCTTT.

The CDR3 DNA follows: TGTGCCAGCAGCCACCCAATCGGGGGGGCGAACTATGGCTACACCTTC. This encodes CASSHPIGGANYGYTF. The chain joins TRBV7-9 to TRBJ1-2; tentative D call: TRBD1 (6 bases). Trimming pared 5 bases from V and 2 bases from J, leaving 18 bases between. CDR1 is SEHNR, CDR2 FQNEAQ, per germline (reference sequence). The CDR3 has 16 residues.

This clone was seen a few times. The chain uses TRBV7-3 and TRBJ1-2; 7 bases line up with TRBD1. Germline CDR1 is SGHTA and CDR2 is FQGTGA. CDR3 length: 13 amino acids. V trimming: 2 bases; J trimming: 6 bases; junction bases outside the gene matches: 3. The CDR3 is CASSLYTGDGYTF. The CDR3 region has the DNA TGTGCCAGCAGCTTATATACAGGGGATGGCTACACCTTC.

This rearrangement joins TRBV6-6 to TRBJ1-5, with a possible D match to TRBD1 (5 bases). The germline gives CDR1 MNHNY, CDR2 SVGAGI (reference sequence). Trimming removed 8 bases at V and 2 bases at J, with 19 bases between. This CDR3 contains 16 residues. The DNA of the CDR3 is TGTGCCAGCTGGACCCCCGGTGGGGCTCGCAATCAGCCCCAGCATTTT. This codes for CASWTPGGARNQPQHF.